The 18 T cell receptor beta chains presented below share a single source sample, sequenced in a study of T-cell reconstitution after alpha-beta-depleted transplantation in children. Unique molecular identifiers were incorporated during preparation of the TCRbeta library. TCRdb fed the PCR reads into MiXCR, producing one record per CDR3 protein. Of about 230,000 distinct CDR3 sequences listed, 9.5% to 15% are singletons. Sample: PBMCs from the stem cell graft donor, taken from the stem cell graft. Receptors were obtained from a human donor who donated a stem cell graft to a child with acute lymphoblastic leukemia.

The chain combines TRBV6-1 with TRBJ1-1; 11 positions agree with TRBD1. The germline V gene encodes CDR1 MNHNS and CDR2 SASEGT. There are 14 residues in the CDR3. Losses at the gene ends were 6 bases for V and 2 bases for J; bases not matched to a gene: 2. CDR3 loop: CASRGTGGNTEAFF. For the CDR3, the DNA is TGTGCCAGCAGGGGGACAGGGGGTAACACTGAAGCTTTCTTT.

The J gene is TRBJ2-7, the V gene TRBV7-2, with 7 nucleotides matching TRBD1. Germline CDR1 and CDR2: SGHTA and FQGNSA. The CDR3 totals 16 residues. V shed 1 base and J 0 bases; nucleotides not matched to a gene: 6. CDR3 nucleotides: TGTGCCAGCAGCTTAGTCGGGGCAGGGGGCTCCTACGAGCAGTACTTC. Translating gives CASSLVGAGGSYEQYF.

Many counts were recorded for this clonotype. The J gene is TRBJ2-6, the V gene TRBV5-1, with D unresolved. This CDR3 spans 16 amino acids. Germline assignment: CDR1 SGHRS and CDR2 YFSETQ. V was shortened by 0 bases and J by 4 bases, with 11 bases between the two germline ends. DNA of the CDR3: TGCGCCAGCAGCTTGGATAGAGGTTCCGGGGCCAACGTCCTGACTTTC. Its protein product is CASSLDRGSGANVLTF.

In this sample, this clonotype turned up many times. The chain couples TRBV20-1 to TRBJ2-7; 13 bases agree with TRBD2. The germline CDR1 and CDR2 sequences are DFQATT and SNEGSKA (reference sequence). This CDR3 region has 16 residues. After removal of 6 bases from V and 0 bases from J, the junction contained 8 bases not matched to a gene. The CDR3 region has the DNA TGCAGTGCCCTTGGGACTAGCGGGATTCGCTCCTACGAGCAGTACTTC. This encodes CSALGTSGIRSYEQYF.

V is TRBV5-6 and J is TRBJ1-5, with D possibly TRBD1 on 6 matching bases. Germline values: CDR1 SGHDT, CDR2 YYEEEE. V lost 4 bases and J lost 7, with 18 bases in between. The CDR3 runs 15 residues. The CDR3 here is CASSRTGRGWQPQHF. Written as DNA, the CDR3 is TGTGCCAGCAGCCGTACGGGCAGGGGTTGGCAGCCCCAGCATTTT.

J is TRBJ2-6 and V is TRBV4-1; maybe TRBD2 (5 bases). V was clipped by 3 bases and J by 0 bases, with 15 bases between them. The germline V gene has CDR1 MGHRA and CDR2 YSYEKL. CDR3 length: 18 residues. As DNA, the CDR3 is TGCGCCAGCAGCCACCGGGAACCATTACGCTCTGGGGCCAACGTCCTGACTTTC. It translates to CASSHREPLRSGANVLTF.

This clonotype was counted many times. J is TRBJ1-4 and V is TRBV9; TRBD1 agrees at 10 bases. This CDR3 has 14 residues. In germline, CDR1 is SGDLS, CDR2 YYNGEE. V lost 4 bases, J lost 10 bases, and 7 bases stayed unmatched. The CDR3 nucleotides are TGTGCCAGCAGCACCCGGACAGGGGGAGGAAAACTGTTTTTT. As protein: CASSTRTGGGKLFF.

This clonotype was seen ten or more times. For the CDR3, the DNA is TGTGCCAGCAGTTTGAAGGGAAACACCATATATTTT. Its protein is CASSLKGNTIYF. The chain couples TRBV12-3 or TRBV12-4 to TRBJ1-3, with D uncertain. The CDR3 consists of 12 residues. Trimming took 3 bases from V and 4 from J, leaving 4 bases between them.

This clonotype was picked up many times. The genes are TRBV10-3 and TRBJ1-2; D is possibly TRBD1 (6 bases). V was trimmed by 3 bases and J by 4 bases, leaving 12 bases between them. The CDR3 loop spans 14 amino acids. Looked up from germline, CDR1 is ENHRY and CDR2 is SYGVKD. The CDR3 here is CAISETGTLYGYTF. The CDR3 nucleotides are TGTGCCATCAGTGAAACAGGGACCCTCTATGGCTACACCTTC.

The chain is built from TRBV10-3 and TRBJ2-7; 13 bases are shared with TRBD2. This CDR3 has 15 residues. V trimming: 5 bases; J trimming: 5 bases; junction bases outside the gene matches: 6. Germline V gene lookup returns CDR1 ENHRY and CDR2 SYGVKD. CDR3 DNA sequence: TGTGCCATCAGTACGGGACTAGCGGGATTGGACGAGCAGTACTTC. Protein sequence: CAISTGLAGLDEQYF.

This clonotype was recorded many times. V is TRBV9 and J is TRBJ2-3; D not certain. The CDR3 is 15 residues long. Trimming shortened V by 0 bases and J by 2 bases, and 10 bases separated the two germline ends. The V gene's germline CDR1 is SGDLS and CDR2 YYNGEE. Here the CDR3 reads CASSVGGGLTDTQYF. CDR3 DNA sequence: TGTGCCAGCAGCGTAGGTGGTGGGCTCACAGATACGCAGTATTTT.

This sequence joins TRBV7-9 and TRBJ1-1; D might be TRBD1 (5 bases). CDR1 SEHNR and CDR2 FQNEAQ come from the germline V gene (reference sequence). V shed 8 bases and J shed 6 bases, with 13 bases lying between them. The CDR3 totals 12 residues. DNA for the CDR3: TGTGCCAGCGCGGGCGGGACCCCTGAAGCTTTCTTT. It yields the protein CASAGGTPEAFF.

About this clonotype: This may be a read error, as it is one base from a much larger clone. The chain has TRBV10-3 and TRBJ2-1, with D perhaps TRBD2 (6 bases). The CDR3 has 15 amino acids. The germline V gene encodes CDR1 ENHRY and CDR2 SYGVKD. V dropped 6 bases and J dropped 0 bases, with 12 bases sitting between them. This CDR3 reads CAIRSGSHSYNEQFF. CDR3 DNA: TGTGCCATCAGGAGCGGGTCGCACTCCTACAATGAGCAGTTCTTC.

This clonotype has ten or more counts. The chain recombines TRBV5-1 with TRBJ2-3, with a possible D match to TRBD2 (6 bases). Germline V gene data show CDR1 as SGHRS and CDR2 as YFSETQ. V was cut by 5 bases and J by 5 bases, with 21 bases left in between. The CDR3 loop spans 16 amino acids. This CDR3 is CASSSSTNRGGDTQYF. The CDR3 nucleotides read TGCGCCAGCAGTTCTAGCACAAACCGGGGAGGAGATACGCAGTATTTT.

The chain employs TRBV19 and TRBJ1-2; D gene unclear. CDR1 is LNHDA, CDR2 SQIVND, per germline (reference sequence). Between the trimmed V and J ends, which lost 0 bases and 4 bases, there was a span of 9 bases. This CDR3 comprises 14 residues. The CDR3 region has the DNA TGTGCCAGTAGTATAGATGGAGGGATCTATGGCTACACCTTC. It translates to CASSIDGGIYGYTF.

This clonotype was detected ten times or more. The CDR3 coding sequence is TGCGCCAGCAGTGAGTCTCGGGCTAGCGGGTACTACGAGCAGTACTTC. It yields the protein CASSESRASGYYEQYF. This chain links TRBV10-1 with TRBJ2-7; 8 bases are shared with TRBD2. The trim removed 0 bases at V and 3 bases at J, leaving 7 bases unmatched. Germline CDR1 reads WNHNN; CDR2 reads SYGVQD (reference sequence). The CDR3 has 16 amino acids.

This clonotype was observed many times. CDR3 nucleotide sequence: TGTGCCACCAGCGGTACAGGGGGTGTGCAGCCCCAGCATTTT. The encoded protein is CATSGTGGVQPQHF. This rearrangement joins TRBV15 to TRBJ1-5, with 8 nucleotides matching TRBD1. From germline, CDR1 is LNHNV and CDR2 YYDKDF (reference sequence). The J segment lost 7 bases and the V segment lost 5 bases, leaving 7 bases of the junction unmatched. The CDR3 covers 14 residues.

The CDR3 loop reads CASSPSLGRDYEQYF. In DNA, the CDR3 is TGTGCCAGCAGCCCGAGCCTCGGACGAGACTACGAGCAGTACTTC. The rearrangement uses TRBV7-8 and TRBJ2-7; D is unresolved. CDR1 and CDR2 from the germline V gene are SGHVS and FQNEAQ. With 5 bases removed from V and 3 bases from J, the gap between germline ends came to 17 bases. This CDR3 is built from 15 residues.